This section outlines one TCR beta chain sequence together with its context. Its antigen is still unknown. At the DNA level, this CDR3 is encoded by other sequences in the same sample as well. Some clones are missing from TCRdb's copy, which holds only in-frame ones; the method was immunoSEQ multiplex PCR. The table includes about 61,000 clones, nearly 90% detected once. This record belongs to a study of OX40 agonist ivuxolimab in advanced cancers. Study-level background: Patients in dose escalation had liver, melanoma, kidney or head and neck cancers.

Germline V lookup: CDR1 SGHRS, CDR2 YFSETQ. V was pared by 0 bases and J by 1 base, with 11 bases between. CDR3 length: 17 amino acids. The study, taken as a whole, reports: Compared with CD4+, CD8+ T cells on average had more expanded clones. Patients with a partial response at 0.1-3.0 mg/kg had among the lowest clonal expansion.

The source was CD4+ or CD8+ T cells sorted from blood, collected in a trial of the OX40 agonist ivuxolimab. The clonotype comes from an adult with an advanced solid tumor such as melanoma, head and neck, liver or kidney cancer. The chain joins TRBV5-1 to TRBJ2-6; D perhaps matches TRBD1 (6 bases). The DNA of the CDR3 is TGCGCCAGCAGCTTGGTGGGGACAAATTCTGGGGCCAACGTCCTGACTTTC. Residues: CASSLVGTNSGANVLTF.